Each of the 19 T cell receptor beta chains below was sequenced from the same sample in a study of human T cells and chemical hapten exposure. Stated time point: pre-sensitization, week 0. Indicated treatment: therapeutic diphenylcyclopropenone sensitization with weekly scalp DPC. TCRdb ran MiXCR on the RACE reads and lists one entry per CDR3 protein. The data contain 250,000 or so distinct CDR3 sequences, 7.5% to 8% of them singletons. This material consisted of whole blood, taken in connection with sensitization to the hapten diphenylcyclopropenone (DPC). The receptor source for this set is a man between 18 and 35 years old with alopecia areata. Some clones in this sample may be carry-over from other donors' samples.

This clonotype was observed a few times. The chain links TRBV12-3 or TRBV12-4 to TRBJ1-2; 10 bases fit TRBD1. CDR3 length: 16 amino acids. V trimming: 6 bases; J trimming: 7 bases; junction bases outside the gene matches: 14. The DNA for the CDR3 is TGTGCCAGCAGCTCGTTGTTGAAGACAGGGGGCATTGGCTACACCTTC. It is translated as CASSSLLKTGGIGYTF.

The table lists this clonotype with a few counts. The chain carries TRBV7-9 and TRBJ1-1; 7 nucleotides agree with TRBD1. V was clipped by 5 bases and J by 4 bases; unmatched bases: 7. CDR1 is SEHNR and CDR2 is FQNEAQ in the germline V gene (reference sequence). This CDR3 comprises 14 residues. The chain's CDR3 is CASSIGGAGTEAFF. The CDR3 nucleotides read TGTGCCAGCAGCATAGGGGGCGCCGGCACTGAAGCTTTCTTT.

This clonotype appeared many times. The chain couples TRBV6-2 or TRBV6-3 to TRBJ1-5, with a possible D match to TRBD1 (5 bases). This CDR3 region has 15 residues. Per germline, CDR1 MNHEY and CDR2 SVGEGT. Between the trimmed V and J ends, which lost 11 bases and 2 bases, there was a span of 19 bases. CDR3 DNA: TGTGCCGTCGGGGCGGCATATTTAGGCAATCAGCCCCAGCATTTT. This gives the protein CAVGAAYLGNQPQHF.

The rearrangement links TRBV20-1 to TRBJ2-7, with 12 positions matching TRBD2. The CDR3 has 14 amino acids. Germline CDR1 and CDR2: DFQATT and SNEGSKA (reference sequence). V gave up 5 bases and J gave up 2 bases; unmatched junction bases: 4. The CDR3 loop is CSAAPSGGAYEQYF. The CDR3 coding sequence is TGCAGTGCTGCCCCTAGCGGGGGGGCCTACGAGCAGTACTTC.

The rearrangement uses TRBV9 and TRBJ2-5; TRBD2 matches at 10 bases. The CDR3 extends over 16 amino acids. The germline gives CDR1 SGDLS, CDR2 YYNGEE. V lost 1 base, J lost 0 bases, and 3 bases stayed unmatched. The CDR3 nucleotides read TGTGCCAGCAGCGTAAGCGGGGGGGCGTACCAAGAGACCCAGTACTTC. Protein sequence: CASSVSGGAYQETQYF.

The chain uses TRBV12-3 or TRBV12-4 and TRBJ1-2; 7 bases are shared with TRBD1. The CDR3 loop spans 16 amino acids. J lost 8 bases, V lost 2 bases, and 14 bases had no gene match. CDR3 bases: TGTGCCAGCAGTTTAAGTCTTGGGACAGAACAATCGGGCTACACCTTC. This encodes CASSLSLGTEQSGYTF.

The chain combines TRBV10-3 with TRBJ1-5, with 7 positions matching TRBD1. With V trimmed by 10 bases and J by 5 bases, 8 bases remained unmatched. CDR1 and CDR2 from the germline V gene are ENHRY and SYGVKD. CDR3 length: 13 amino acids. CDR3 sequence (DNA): TGTGCCACGACGGGACAGAATTATCAGCCCCAGCATTTT. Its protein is CATTGQNYQPQHF.

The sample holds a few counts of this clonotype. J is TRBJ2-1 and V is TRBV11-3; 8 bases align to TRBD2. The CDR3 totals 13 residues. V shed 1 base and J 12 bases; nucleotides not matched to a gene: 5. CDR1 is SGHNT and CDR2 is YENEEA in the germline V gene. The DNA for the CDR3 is TGTGCCAGCAGCTTAGCGTCGCGGGGGGCGCAGTTCTTC. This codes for CASSLASRGAQFF.

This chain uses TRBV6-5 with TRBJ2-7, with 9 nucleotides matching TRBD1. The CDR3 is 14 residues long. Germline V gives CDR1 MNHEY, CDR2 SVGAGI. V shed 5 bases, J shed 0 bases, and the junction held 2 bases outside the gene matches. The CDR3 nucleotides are TGTGCCAGCAGTACAGGGGGCGCCTCCTACGAGCAGTACGTC. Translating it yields CASSTGGASYEQYV.

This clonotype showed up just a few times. The CDR3 loop reads CASSQGQGIDEQYF. The CDR3 nucleotides read TGCGCCAGCAGCCAAGGACAGGGAATCGACGAGCAGTACTTC. The rearrangement uses TRBV4-3 and TRBJ2-7; 7 bases line up with TRBD1. Looked up from germline, CDR1 is LGHNA and CDR2 is YSLEER. With 1 base clipped from V and 5 bases from J, the junction kept 5 bases outside the gene matches. The CDR3 extends over 14 amino acids.

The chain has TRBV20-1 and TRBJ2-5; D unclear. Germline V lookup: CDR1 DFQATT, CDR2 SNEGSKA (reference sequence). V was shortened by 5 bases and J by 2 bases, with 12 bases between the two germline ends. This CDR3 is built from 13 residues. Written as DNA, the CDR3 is TGCAGTGCTGGCCCCACCGAGCAAGAGACCCAGTACTTC. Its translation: CSAGPTEQETQYF.

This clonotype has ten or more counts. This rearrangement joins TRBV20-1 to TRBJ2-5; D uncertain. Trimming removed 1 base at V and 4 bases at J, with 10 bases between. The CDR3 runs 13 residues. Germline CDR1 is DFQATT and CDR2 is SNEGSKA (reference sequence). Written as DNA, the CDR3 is TGCAGTGCTAGAGGGCCAGAACGAGAGACCCAGTACTTC. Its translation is CSARGPERETQYF.

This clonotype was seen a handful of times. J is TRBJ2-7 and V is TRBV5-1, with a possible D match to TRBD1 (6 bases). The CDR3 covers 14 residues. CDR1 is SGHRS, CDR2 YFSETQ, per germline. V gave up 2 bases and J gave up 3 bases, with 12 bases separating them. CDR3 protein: CASSFGPGDYEQYV. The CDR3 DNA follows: TGCGCCAGCAGCTTTGGACCAGGGGACTACGAGCAGTACGTC.

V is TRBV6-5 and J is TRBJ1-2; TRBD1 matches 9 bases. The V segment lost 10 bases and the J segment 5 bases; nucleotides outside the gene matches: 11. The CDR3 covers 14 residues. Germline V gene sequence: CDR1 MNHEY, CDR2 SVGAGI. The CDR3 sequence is CATSRDRGRYGYTF. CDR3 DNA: TGTGCCACCTCTCGAGACAGGGGGAGGTATGGCTACACCTTC.

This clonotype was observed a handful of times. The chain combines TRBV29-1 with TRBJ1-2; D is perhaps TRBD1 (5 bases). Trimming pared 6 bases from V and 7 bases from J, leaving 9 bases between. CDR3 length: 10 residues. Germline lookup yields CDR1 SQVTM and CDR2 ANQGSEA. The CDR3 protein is CSVGEAGYTF. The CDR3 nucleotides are TGCAGCGTGGGGGAAGCTGGCTACACCTTC.

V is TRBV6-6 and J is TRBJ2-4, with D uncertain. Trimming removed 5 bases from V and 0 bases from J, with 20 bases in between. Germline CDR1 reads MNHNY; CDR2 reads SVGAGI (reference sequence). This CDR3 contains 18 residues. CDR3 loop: CASSPRSGLSSAKNIQYF. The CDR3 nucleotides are TGTGCCAGCAGTCCTAGGTCAGGTCTATCCTCAGCCAAAAACATTCAGTACTTC.

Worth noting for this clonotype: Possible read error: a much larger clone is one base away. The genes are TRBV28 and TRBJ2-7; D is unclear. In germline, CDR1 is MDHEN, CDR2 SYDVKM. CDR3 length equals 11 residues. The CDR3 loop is CTTLRIYEQYF. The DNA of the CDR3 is TGTACCACTCTAAGGATTTACGAGCAGTACTTC.

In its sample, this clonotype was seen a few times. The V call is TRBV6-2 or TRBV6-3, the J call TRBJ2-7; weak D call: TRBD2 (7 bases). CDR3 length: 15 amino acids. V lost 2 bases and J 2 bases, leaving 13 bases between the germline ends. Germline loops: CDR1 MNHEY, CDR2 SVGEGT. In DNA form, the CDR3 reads TGTGCCAGCAGTTACCCACGGGGGGCCACCTACGAGCAGTACTTC. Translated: CASSYPRGATYEQYF.

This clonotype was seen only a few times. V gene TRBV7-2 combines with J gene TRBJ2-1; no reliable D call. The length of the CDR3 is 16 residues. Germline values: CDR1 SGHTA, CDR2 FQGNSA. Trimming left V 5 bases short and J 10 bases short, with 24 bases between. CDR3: CASSPPNGWQSLEQFF. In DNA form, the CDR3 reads TGTGCCAGCAGCCCCCCCAACGGTTGGCAGTCTTTGGAGCAGTTCTTC.